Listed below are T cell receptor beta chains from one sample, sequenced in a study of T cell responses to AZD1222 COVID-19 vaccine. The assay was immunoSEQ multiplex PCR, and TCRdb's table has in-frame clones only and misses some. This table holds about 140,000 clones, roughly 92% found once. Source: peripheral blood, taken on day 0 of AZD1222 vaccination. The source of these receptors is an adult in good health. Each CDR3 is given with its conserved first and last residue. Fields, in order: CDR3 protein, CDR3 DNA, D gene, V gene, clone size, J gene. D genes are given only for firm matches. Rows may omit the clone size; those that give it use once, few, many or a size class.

CDR3 protein: CSASFGGQETQYF
CDR3 DNA: TGCAGTGCTAGTTTTGGGGGGCAAGAGACCCAGTACTTC
D gene: -
V gene: TRBV20-1
clone size: -
J gene: TRBJ2-5

CDR3 protein: CASGLDMQGSGNTIYF
CDR3 DNA: TGTGCTAGTGGTTTGGATATGCAAGGCTCTGGAAACACCATATATTTT
D gene: -
V gene: TRBV12-5
clone size: -
J gene: TRBJ1-3

CDR3 protein: CASSRGEEPQHF
CDR3 DNA: TGTGCCAGCAGCCGCGGGGAGGAGCCCCAGCATTTT
D gene: -
V gene: TRBV3-1/TRBV3-2
clone size: -
J gene: TRBJ1-5

CDR3 protein: CASSLTSGDNEQFF
CDR3 DNA: TGTGCCAGCAGTCTGACTAGCGGCGACAATGAGCAGTTCTTC
D gene: TRBD2
V gene: TRBV28
clone size: -
J gene: TRBJ2-1

CDR3 protein: CASSPPPPKPTQYF
CDR3 DNA: TGTGCCAGCTCACCACCCCCGCCCAAGCCTACGCAGTATTTT
D gene: -
V gene: TRBV18
clone size: -
J gene: TRBJ2-3

CDR3 protein: CASTFSYNEQFF
CDR3 DNA: TGTGCCAGCACCTTTTCCTACAATGAGCAGTTCTTC
D gene: -
V gene: TRBV5-6
clone size: -
J gene: TRBJ2-1

CDR3 protein: CATSRDRQGSLSGAFF
CDR3 DNA: TGTGCCACCAGCAGAGATCGACAGGGGAGTTTGAGTGGAGCTTTCTTT
D gene: TRBD1
V gene: TRBV15
clone size: -
J gene: TRBJ1-1

CDR3 protein: CASSVTGNYGYTF
CDR3 DNA: TGTGCCAGCAGTGTAACAGGGAACTATGGCTACACCTTC
D gene: -
V gene: TRBV25-1
clone size: -
J gene: TRBJ1-2

CDR3 protein: CATSRISGTVYNEQFF
CDR3 DNA: TGTGCCACCAGCAGAATTAGCGGGACTGTCTACAATGAGCAGTTCTTC
D gene: TRBD2
V gene: TRBV15
clone size: -
J gene: TRBJ2-1

CDR3 protein: CAIGQGGNQPQHF
CDR3 DNA: TGTGCCATCGGACAGGGAGGCAATCAGCCCCAGCATTTT
D gene: TRBD1
V gene: TRBV10-3
clone size: -
J gene: TRBJ1-5

CDR3 protein: CASSIEGLAGFSGANVLTF
CDR3 DNA: TGTGCCAGTAGTATAGAGGGACTAGCGGGCTTCTCTGGGGCCAACGTCCTGACTTTC
D gene: TRBD2
V gene: TRBV19
clone size: once
J gene: TRBJ2-6

CDR3 protein: CASSLEQNTEAFF
CDR3 DNA: TGTGCCAGCAGCTTAGAGCAAAACACTGAAGCTTTCTTT
D gene: -
V gene: TRBV7-6
clone size: -
J gene: TRBJ1-1

CDR3 protein: CASSRQEEAGTEAFF
CDR3 DNA: TGTGCCAGCAGTAGACAGGAGGAGGCGGGCACTGAAGCTTTCTTT
D gene: -
V gene: TRBV6-2/TRBV6-3
clone size: -
J gene: TRBJ1-1

CDR3 protein: CASSMGYWRQGGYYGYTF
CDR3 DNA: TGTGCCAGTAGTATGGGCTACTGGAGGCAGGGAGGGTACTATGGCTACACCTTC
D gene: -
V gene: TRBV19
clone size: -
J gene: TRBJ1-2

CDR3 protein: CASSGDSTNTGELFF
CDR3 DNA: TGTGCCAGCAGTGGGGACAGTACGAACACCGGGGAGCTGTTTTTT
D gene: TRBD1
V gene: TRBV2
clone size: -
J gene: TRBJ2-2

CDR3 protein: CASSGAWDNQETQYF
CDR3 DNA: TGTGCCAGCAGCGGGGCATGGGACAACCAAGAGACCCAGTACTTC
D gene: -
V gene: TRBV5-5
clone size: -
J gene: TRBJ2-5

CDR3 protein: CATKPGLAGLETQYF
CDR3 DNA: TGTGCCACCAAGCCGGGACTAGCGGGATTGGAGACCCAGTACTTC
D gene: TRBD2
V gene: TRBV15
clone size: once
J gene: TRBJ2-5

CDR3 protein: CASSQDQWGYNSPLHF
CDR3 DNA: TGTGCCAGCAGCCAAGATCAATGGGGGTACAATTCACCCCTCCACTTT
D gene: -
V gene: TRBV14
clone size: once
J gene: TRBJ1-6

CDR3 protein: CASSPRGVDQETQYF
CDR3 DNA: TGCGCCAGCAGCCCTAGGGGGGTGGATCAAGAGACCCAGTACTTC
D gene: -
V gene: TRBV5-1
clone size: once
J gene: TRBJ2-5

CDR3 protein: CASSLRGRVTGELFF
CDR3 DNA: TGTGCCAGCAGTTTAAGGGGGCGAGTCACCGGGGAGCTGTTTTTT
D gene: TRBD1
V gene: TRBV6-2/TRBV6-3
clone size: -
J gene: TRBJ2-2

CDR3 protein: CASQTGAKTGELFF
CDR3 DNA: TGTGCCAGCCAGACGGGGGCTAAAACCGGGGAGCTGTTTTTT
D gene: -
V gene: TRBV6-5
clone size: -
J gene: TRBJ2-2

CDR3 protein: CASSIVGGGEAFF
CDR3 DNA: TGTGCCAGTAGTATAGTTGGCGGCGGAGAAGCTTTCTTT
D gene: -
V gene: TRBV19
clone size: once
J gene: TRBJ1-1

CDR3 protein: CASSFGQGPPYGYTF
CDR3 DNA: TGTGCCAGCAGCTTTGGTCAGGGACCACCTTATGGCTACACCTTC
D gene: -
V gene: TRBV5-4
clone size: few
J gene: TRBJ1-2

CDR3 protein: CASQQGIAEAFF
CDR3 DNA: TGTGCCAGCCAACAGGGAATTGCTGAAGCTTTCTTT
D gene: -
V gene: TRBV19
clone size: -
J gene: TRBJ1-1

CDR3 protein: CASSTGPTGSTGNTIYF
CDR3 DNA: TGCGCCAGCAGCACCGGGCCGACAGGGTCTACTGGAAACACCATATATTTT
D gene: TRBD1
V gene: TRBV4-1
clone size: -
J gene: TRBJ1-3

CDR3 protein: CASTDTDRGPGNTIYF
CDR3 DNA: TGTGCCAGCACCGACACGGACAGGGGACCTGGAAACACCATATATTTT
D gene: TRBD1
V gene: TRBV6-6
clone size: -
J gene: TRBJ1-3

CDR3 protein: CASSDPNYGYTF
CDR3 DNA: TGTGCCAGCAGTGACCCAAACTATGGCTACACCTTC
D gene: -
V gene: TRBV6-6
clone size: -
J gene: TRBJ1-2

CDR3 protein: CASSQNLEPTSYGYTF
CDR3 DNA: TGTGCCAGCTCACAAAATTTGGAGCCAACATCCTATGGCTACACCTTC
D gene: -
V gene: TRBV18
clone size: once
J gene: TRBJ1-2

CDR3 protein: CASSTGQKNTEAFF
CDR3 DNA: TGTGCCAGTAGTACGGGACAAAAGAACACTGAAGCTTTCTTT
D gene: -
V gene: TRBV19
clone size: -
J gene: TRBJ1-1

CDR3 protein: CASSQLGGGTEAFF
CDR3 DNA: TGTGCCAGCAGCCAATTGGGGGGGGGCACTGAAGCTTTCTTT
D gene: -
V gene: TRBV3-1/TRBV3-2
clone size: -
J gene: TRBJ1-1

CDR3 protein: CARSAQPGRYNSPLHF
CDR3 DNA: TGTGCCAGAAGCGCCCAGCCTGGCAGATATAATTCACCCCTCCACTTT
D gene: -
V gene: TRBV5-3
clone size: -
J gene: TRBJ1-6

CDR3 protein: CATSRGIVELSGNTIYF
CDR3 DNA: TGTGCCACCAGCAGAGGGATAGTTGAACTCTCTGGAAACACCATATATTTT
D gene: -
V gene: TRBV15
clone size: -
J gene: TRBJ1-3

CDR3 protein: CASSQDWGAPANYGYTF
CDR3 DNA: TGCGCCAGCAGCCAAGATTGGGGGGCGCCCGCTAACTATGGCTACACCTTC
D gene: -
V gene: TRBV4-1
clone size: -
J gene: TRBJ1-2

CDR3 protein: CASSLVGFQPQHF
CDR3 DNA: TGCGCCAGCAGCTTGGTGGGGTTTCAGCCCCAGCATTTT
D gene: -
V gene: TRBV5-1
clone size: -
J gene: TRBJ1-5

CDR3 protein: CASIQGPLNTEAFF
CDR3 DNA: TGTGCCAGCATCCAGGGACCCTTGAACACTGAAGCTTTCTTT
D gene: -
V gene: TRBV2
clone size: -
J gene: TRBJ1-1

CDR3 protein: CASSQGSRQGNQPQHF
CDR3 DNA: TGCGCCAGCAGCCAGGGTTCGAGGCAGGGCAATCAGCCCCAGCATTTT
D gene: -
V gene: TRBV4-1
clone size: -
J gene: TRBJ1-5

CDR3 protein: CASRSDRVGEQYF
CDR3 DNA: TGTGCCAGCAGGTCTGACAGGGTGGGCGAGCAGTACTTC
D gene: TRBD1
V gene: TRBV6-5
clone size: -
J gene: TRBJ2-7

CDR3 protein: CASSYGHAGTSEEQFF
CDR3 DNA: TGTGCCAGCAGTTACGGTCACGCGGGGACTAGCGAGGAGCAGTTCTTC
D gene: TRBD2
V gene: TRBV6-6
clone size: -
J gene: TRBJ2-1

CDR3 protein: CASSLAMGGGSSYEQYF
CDR3 DNA: TGTGCCAGCAGCTTAGCGATGGGCGGGGGGTCCTCCTACGAGCAGTACTTC
D gene: TRBD2
V gene: TRBV7-2
clone size: -
J gene: TRBJ2-7

CDR3 protein: CASTPGQLNTEAFF
CDR3 DNA: TGTGCCAGCACCCCGGGACAGCTCAACACTGAAGCTTTCTTT
D gene: TRBD1
V gene: TRBV28
clone size: -
J gene: TRBJ1-1

CDR3 protein: CASSLGGVSSYNSPLHF
CDR3 DNA: TGTGCCAGCAGCTTAGGGGGCGTAAGCTCCTATAATTCACCCCTCCACTTT
D gene: -
V gene: TRBV7-2
clone size: -
J gene: TRBJ1-6

CDR3 protein: CASSEGQAYNEQFF
CDR3 DNA: TGTGCCAGCAGTGAGGGTCAGGCTTACAATGAGCAGTTCTTC
D gene: -
V gene: TRBV2
clone size: -
J gene: TRBJ2-1